The present T cell receptor (beta chain) was sequenced within a study of siplizumab effects on memory and regulatory T cells. Overall study findings and caveats: Unstimulated naive T cells seemed to show more diversity than memory cells did, and they also seemed to be among the major contributors to the alloresponse. Significant reduction of alloreactive sequences traceable to unstimulated CD4+ memory cells was observed with siplizumab.

About this clone itself: Its antigen is unknown.

The data were produced by immunoSEQ multiplex PCR, yet TCRdb's version contains in-frame clones alone and is incomplete. The sample has roughly 26,000 clones, 75% to 85% seen once. V was cut by 4 bases and J by 6 bases, with 10 bases left in between. The V gene's germline CDR1 is LNHDA and CDR2 SQIVND (reference sequence). CDR3 length: 13 residues. Specimen: memory CD4+ T cells sorted from blood. The sequence came from a human donor in good health. The chain links TRBV19 to TRBJ2-1; maybe TRBD2 (5 bases). The DNA of the CDR3 is TGTGCCAGTAGTAGGGTCCGGGGCAATGAGCAGTTCTTC. Protein sequence: CASSRVRGNEQFF.